The 12 T cell receptor beta chains below come from one sample, sequenced in a study of OX40 agonist ivuxolimab in advanced cancers. Clones were sequenced by immunoSEQ multiplex PCR, and TCRdb holds only the in-frame ones, with some missing. The sample has 55,000 to 75,000 clones, about 88% seen once. The starting material was CD4+ or CD8+ T cells sorted from blood, obtained in a trial of the OX40 agonist ivuxolimab. The source of these receptors is an adult with an advanced solid tumor such as melanoma, head and neck, liver or kidney cancer.

The chain employs TRBV10-1 and TRBJ1-2, with D possibly matching TRBD1 (5 bases). Trimming took 3 bases from V and 4 from J, leaving 12 bases between them. From germline, CDR1 is WNHNN and CDR2 SYGVQD (reference sequence). The CDR3 contains 14 residues. The DNA for the CDR3 is TGCGCCAGCAGTGACAAGGGGCTAGGCTATGGCTACACCTTC. Its translation: CASSDKGLGYGYTF.

J is TRBJ1-4 and V is TRBV18; D gene unclear. V lost 3 bases, J lost 3 bases, and 14 bases lay in between. This CDR3 spans 16 amino acids. Per germline, CDR1 KGHSH and CDR2 LQKENI. Written as DNA, the CDR3 is TGTGCCAGCTCACCGTTTCAGGCCGCAGCTAATGAAAAACTGTTTTTT. Amino acid sequence: CASSPFQAAANEKLFF.

This chain uses TRBV30 with TRBJ2-7; tentative D call: TRBD2 (7 bases). Trimming left V 2 bases short and J 2 bases short, with 13 bases between. The CDR3 has 14 residues. Per germline, CDR1 GTSNPN and CDR2 SVGIG (reference sequence). CDR3 region: CAWSLRGRAYEQYF. CDR3 coding DNA: TGTGCCTGGAGTTTGAGGGGGAGGGCCTACGAGCAGTACTTC.

In its sample, this clone was seen once. This chain uses TRBV28 with TRBJ2-7; TRBD2 might be the D (5 bases). This CDR3 comprises 14 residues. V was shortened by 5 bases and J by 1 base, with 12 bases between the two germline ends. Germline assignment: CDR1 MDHEN and CDR2 SYDVKM. CDR3 loop: CASSRVAQSYEQYF. DNA for the CDR3: TGTGCCAGCAGTAGGGTAGCGCAGTCCTACGAGCAGTACTTC.

The rearrangement uses TRBV4-1 and TRBJ1-2; 9 bases are a match to TRBD1. The trim removed 3 bases at V and 7 bases at J, leaving 3 bases unmatched. Germline values: CDR1 MGHRA, CDR2 YSYEKL. The CDR3 spans 13 residues. CDR3 nucleotide sequence: TGCGCCAGCAGCCAGACAGGGGGTTCTGGCTACACCTTC. Its translation: CASSQTGGSGYTF.

The V and J genes are TRBV6-6 and TRBJ1-5; tentatively, D is TRBD1 (5 bases). The CDR3 totals 13 residues. Trimming took 6 bases from V and 6 from J, leaving 12 bases between them. The germline CDR1 and CDR2 sequences are MNHNY and SVGAGI (reference sequence). The CDR3 spells CASRPGTGQPQHF. For the CDR3, the DNA is TGTGCCAGCAGACCTGGGACGGGTCAGCCCCAGCATTTT.

The J gene is TRBJ1-1, the V gene TRBV6-5, with 8 bases fitting TRBD1. The CDR3 sequence is 13 residues long. V shed 2 bases, J shed 8 bases, and the junction held 4 bases outside the gene matches. Germline loops: CDR1 MNHEY, CDR2 SVGAGI. The CDR3 spells CASSYRRDREAFF. In DNA form, the CDR3 reads TGTGCCAGCAGTTACCGCCGGGACAGGGAAGCTTTCTTT.

The chain has TRBV28 and TRBJ2-1, with D possibly matching TRBD2 (6 bases). Deletions cut 7 bases from V and 9 bases from J, with 16 bases between. Germline loops: CDR1 MDHEN, CDR2 SYDVKM. The CDR3 loop spans 13 amino acids. CDR3 in amino acids: CASISGTPGEQFF. In DNA form, the CDR3 reads TGTGCCAGCATCTCGGGGACTCCCGGTGAGCAGTTCTTC.

The V and J genes are TRBV4-2 and TRBJ2-1, with a possible D match to TRBD2 (6 bases). The V end lost 0 bases, the J end lost 2 bases, and 11 bases lay between the germline ends. Germline values: CDR1 LGHNA, CDR2 YNFKEQ. This CDR3 region has 16 residues. CDR3 DNA: TGTGCCAGCAGCCAAGAGGGCGGGGTAACCTACAATGAGCAGTTCTTC. Its protein is CASSQEGGVTYNEQFF.

The chain has TRBV7-2 and TRBJ1-2, with a possible D match to TRBD1 (6 bases). The CDR3 contains 15 residues. Germline CDR1 SGHTA, CDR2 FQGNSA. V was cut by 3 bases and J by 8 bases, with 19 bases left in between. The CDR3: CASSLDRPILFGYTF. CDR3 coding DNA: TGTGCCAGCAGCTTGGACAGACCCATTCTGTTCGGCTACACCTTC.

J is TRBJ2-3 and V is TRBV30, with D tentatively TRBD2 (6 bases). CDR3 length: 15 residues. Germline CDR1 GTSNPN, CDR2 SVGIG (reference sequence). V lost 0 bases and J 3 bases, leaving 13 bases between the germline ends. CDR3 in DNA: TGTGCCTGGAGTGTAGGTAGCGGAAGGACAGATACGCAGTATTTT. Protein product: CAWSVGSGRTDTQYF. Full variable domain (missing parts from reference TRBV30 and TRBJ2-3): SQTIHQWPATLVQPVGSPLSLECTVEGTSNPNLYWYRQAAGRGLQLLFYSVGIGQISSEVPQNLSASRPQDRQFILSSKKLLLSDSGFYLCAWSVGSGRTDTQYFGPGTRLTVL.

The rearrangement uses TRBV2 and TRBJ2-1; D gene uncertain. Germline loops: CDR1 SNHLY, CDR2 FYNNEI. The ends were cut back, 7 bases at V and 6 bases at J, with 16 bases in the middle. This CDR3 comprises 14 residues. CDR3 nucleotides: TGTGCCAGCATTTCCTCAAATATGGTCAATGAGCAGTTCTTC. Translating gives CASISSNMVNEQFF.